What follows are 15 T cell receptor beta chains derived from one specimen sequenced in a study of blood T cell repertoires in COVID-19 (dated by TCRdb to about 2020). To prepare the library, the immunoSEQ multiplex PCR assay was applied. In TCRdb, the immuneACCESS table is reduced to in-frame sequences with V and J assigned. These tables do not hold every clone; where another copy was compared, an unresolved V gene accounts for under half, and the others remain unexplained. This sample lists 200,000 to 250,000 clones; about 86% were detected once. Clones ranked in the top ten supply around 2% of the sample. Sequencing input: peripheral blood. Receptor source: a woman aged 60-75 years with acute or convalescent COVID-19.

The chain uses TRBV2 and TRBJ1-4, with D possibly TRBD1 on 6 matching bases. The CDR3 loop spans 14 amino acids. With 2 bases removed from V and 7 bases from J, the gap between germline ends came to 11 bases. Germline V gene data show CDR1 as SNHLY and CDR2 as FYNNEI. DNA of the CDR3: TGTGCCAGCAGTGAAATCAGGGGTGGTGAAAAACTGTTTTTT. Protein sequence: CASSEIRGGEKLFF.

The rearrangement links TRBV11-2 to TRBJ2-2; D gene unclear. Germline V gene sequence: CDR1 SGHAT, CDR2 FQNNGV. V lost 5 bases, J lost 2 bases, and 9 bases lay in between. This CDR3 region has 14 residues. The CDR3, as DNA: TGTGCCAGCAGCCTCAGGATCAACACCGGGGAGCTGTTTTTT. It encodes CASSLRINTGELFF.

The chain recombines TRBV9 with TRBJ1-5, with 7 bases aligning to TRBD1. V was clipped by 0 bases and J by 5 bases; unmatched bases: 2. Germline CDR1 SGDLS, CDR2 YYNGEE. This CDR3 has 14 residues. CDR3 sequence (DNA): TGTGCCAGCAGCGTAGGACAGGGAGATCAGCCCCAGCATTTT. The encoded protein is CASSVGQGDQPQHF.

This chain uses TRBV27 with TRBJ1-4; 7 bases agree with TRBD1. CDR1 is MNHEY and CDR2 is SMNVEV in the germline V gene (reference sequence). The CDR3 runs 15 residues. Trimming took 3 bases from V and 0 from J; bases not matched to a gene: 1. This CDR3 is CASSFRGSTNEKLFF. The CDR3, as DNA: TGTGCCAGCAGTTTCAGGGGGTCAACTAATGAAAAACTGTTTTTT.

V is TRBV11-2 and J is TRBJ1-2; 10 nucleotides align to TRBD1. V was pared by 5 bases and J by 8 bases, with 11 bases of the junction left unmatched. CDR1 and CDR2 (germline): SGHAT, FQNNGV. CDR3 length: 15 residues. The DNA of the CDR3 is TGTGCCAGCAGCGGAGATTGGACAGGGGGTTTCGGCTACACCTTC. Amino acid sequence: CASSGDWTGGFGYTF.

The rearrangement uses TRBV7-2 and TRBJ2-7; possible D gene TRBD1, 5 bases. V lost 2 bases, J lost 5 bases, and 13 bases lay in between. CDR1 SGHTA and CDR2 FQGNSA come from the germline V gene. The CDR3 consists of 14 residues. CDR3 nucleotides: TGTGCCAGCAGCTTAACGGCAGGGAACAACGAGCAGTACTTC. It specifies CASSLTAGNNEQYF.

The chain carries TRBV19 and TRBJ2-1, with 10 nucleotides matching TRBD2. The germline V gene encodes CDR1 LNHDA and CDR2 SQIVND (reference sequence). With 4 bases clipped from V and 6 bases from J, the junction kept 9 bases outside the gene matches. The CDR3 contains 16 residues. CDR3 nucleotides: TGTGCCAGTAGTAACACCGGTCTAGCGGGGGCCAATGAGCAGTTCTTC. This translates into CASSNTGLAGANEQFF. The full variable domain, rest sourced from reference TRBV19 and TRBJ2-1, is DGGITQSPKYLFRKEGQNVTLSCEQNLNHDAMYWYRQDPGQGLRLIYYSQIVNDFQKGDIAEGYSVSREKKESFPLTVTSAQKNPTAFYLCASSNTGLAGANEQFFGPGTRLTVL.

The V gene is TRBV6-5, the J gene TRBJ1-5; D is unresolved. This CDR3 region has 13 residues. Germline V CDR1 and CDR2: MNHEY, SVGAGI. V shed 6 bases and J shed 0 bases, with 6 bases lying between them. CDR3 DNA: TGTGCCAGCAGACAAATTAGCAATCAGCCCCAGCATTTT. Translation gives CASRQISNQPQHF.

The V and J genes are TRBV18 and TRBJ2-1, with 10 bases aligning to TRBD2. The CDR3 runs 12 residues. Trimming cost V 5 bases and J 12 bases; bases outside gene matches: 4. CDR1 is KGHSH, CDR2 LQKENI, per germline. CDR3 amino acids: CASSALAGTQFF. CDR3 bases: TGTGCCAGCTCAGCACTAGCGGGGACGCAGTTCTTC. The full variable domain, its missing parts supplied by reference TRBV18 and TRBJ2-1, is NAGVMQNPRHLVRRRGQEARLRCSPMKGHSHVYWYRQLPEEGLKFMVYLQKENIIDESGMPKERFSAEFPKEGPSILRIQQVVRGDSAAYFCASSALAGTQFFGPGTRLTVL.

The V gene is TRBV5-1, the J gene TRBJ2-7; possible D gene TRBD2, 6 bases. The CDR3 covers 13 residues. Germline V lookup: CDR1 SGHRS, CDR2 YFSETQ. Trimming stripped 4 bases from V and 2 bases from J, with 10 bases between. In DNA, the CDR3 is TGCGCCAGCAGCCTACCGGGGGCCTACGAGCAGTACTTC. Its protein product is CASSLPGAYEQYF.

The V call is TRBV7-9, the J call TRBJ1-5; D is uncertain. The V and J ends lost 1 base and 2 bases respectively, with 12 bases between them. CDR3 length: 16 residues. Germline V gene sequence: CDR1 SEHNR, CDR2 FQNEAQ (reference sequence). The CDR3 DNA reads TGTGCCAGCAGCTTAGGGGTGCCTCGGGGCAATCAGCCCCAGCATTTT. This sequence encodes CASSLGVPRGNQPQHF.

This chain links TRBV11-1 with TRBJ1-6; D remains unclear. This CDR3 contains 12 residues. The V gene lost 0 bases and the J gene lost 12 bases, with 6 bases spanning the gap. Germline V gene lookup returns CDR1 SGHAT and CDR2 FQDESV (reference sequence). The CDR3 loop reads CASSLAGGPLHF. CDR3 bases: TGTGCCAGCAGCTTAGCTGGCGGACCCCTCCACTTT.

The V call is TRBV6-1, the J call TRBJ2-7; 8 bases match TRBD1. The ends lost 2 bases at V and 3 bases at J; junction bases unmatched: 6. The CDR3 is 15 residues long. Germline V gene lookup returns CDR1 MNHNS and CDR2 SASEGT. Here the CDR3 reads CASSERTGPLYEQYF. CDR3 nucleotide sequence: TGTGCCAGCAGTGAACGGACAGGGCCCCTCTACGAGCAGTACTTC.

The chain links TRBV7-8 to TRBJ1-1, with 7 positions matching TRBD1. With 2 bases clipped from V and 5 bases from J, the junction kept 11 bases outside the gene matches. The CDR3 length is 16 residues. Germline lookup yields CDR1 SGHVS and CDR2 FQNEAQ. CDR3 coding DNA: TGTGCCAGCAGCTTACCCCCGCAGGGGGTCCGGACTGAAGCTTTCTTT. It yields the protein CASSLPPQGVRTEAFF. Full variable domain (outside the CDR3, taken from reference TRBV7-8 and TRBJ1-1): GAGVSQSPRYKVAKRGQDVALRCDPISGHVSLFWYQQALGQGPEFLTYFQNEAQLDKSGLPSDRFFAERPEGSVSTLKIQRTQQEDSAVYLCASSLPPQGVRTEAFFGQGTRLTVV.

This clone turned up a few times. The J gene is TRBJ1-1, the V gene TRBV20-1; D is perhaps TRBD1 (5 bases). Trimming took off 3 bases at V and 4 bases at J, with 12 bases between the two ends. Germline CDR1 is DFQATT and CDR2 is SNEGSKA (reference sequence). The CDR3 extends over 13 amino acids. CDR3 DNA: TGCAGTGCTAGTCGGGGGACGGGCACTGAAGCTTTCTTT. Its translation is CSASRGTGTEAFF.